The sequence of this T cell receptor (beta chain) was determined in a study of identical twins (dated by TCRdb to 2016 to 2018). Broadly, across the study: To test whether fetal clonotypes persist, the study used deep sequencing on TCR alpha and beta repertoires from monozygotic twins, unrelated adults of various ages, and cord blood. To rule out contamination, the twin experiments were replicated at different times with different library preparation protocols. What the authors observed across the whole study: Abundant cord blood beta clonotypes carried fewer insertions; young adult naive repertoires showed a weaker similar trend, while memory repertoires showed none. Conclusions relied on cross-sectional statistical analysis, since the same donors could not be followed over many years. Compared with coincidental sharing between unrelated individuals, out-of-frame TCR alpha sequences shared between twins showed an excess of sequences with low generation probability. Out-of-frame TCR alpha sharing in monozygotic twins was systematically underestimated by recombination models, whereas sharing between unrelated individuals was in agreement with the recombination models. Excess twin sharing in beta out-of-frame sequences was weaker because fewer shared sequences lowered the signal-to-noise ratio. Invariant T cells such as MAIT and iNKT could partly confound zero-insertion analyses, though diverse VJ usage argued against this for most clonotypes.

Library preparation used 5' RACE. Sequenced using an Illumina HiSeq 2000. A universal primer binding site was introduced by template switching, and a unique molecular identifier was present in the final cDNA, enabling accurate counting of TCR cDNA molecules. Specific primers in the conserved constant-segment region were used to synthesize first-strand cDNA for TCR alpha and beta chains. To control for contamination, each cDNA library was double barcoded with a SMART-Mk sample barcode plus Illumina barcodes. TruSeq adapter sequences along with Illumina sample barcodes were introduced in two successive PCR steps. Sequencing of the TCR alpha and beta cDNA libraries was done on the Illumina HiSeq platform using custom primers. Per the original workflow: Unique molecular identifiers were extracted from raw reads with MiGEC, and CDR3 positions were determined with MiXCR. Recombination models were inferred per individual with the repgenHMM and IGoR tools using an EM algorithm. Shared clonotypes were analyzed with the tcR package in R, and sharing was normalized by the product of cloneset sizes. To study raw recombination free of thymic and clonal selection effects, out-of-frame nonproductive sequences were analyzed. Through fastp at Q25 and MiXCR, TCRdb rebuilt clones from the public reads, retaining in-frame beta chains. Identical CDR3 protein sequences are pooled into one entry, listed with their most common genes and DNA. The V and J calls come from TCRdb's annotation, not from the publication. For this sample the table gives about 280,000 distinct CDR3 sequences, of which about 8.9% were detected only once. Of the sample, approximately 2% is held by the ten largest clones.

This clonotype has a count of ten or more. Its binding antigen is unknown. No base-level quality is on record; no much larger clone is a single base apart. Reading the germline V gene (reference sequence) gives CDR1 SEHNR and CDR2 FQNEAQ. The CDR3 has 16 amino acids, counting the end cysteine and phenylalanine. Only the CDR3 region is kept as DNA, spanning 48 bases read in frame from base 1. V is trimmed back by 1 base and J by 4 bases, and the junction contains 8 bases that no gene match accounts for. All donors were healthy Caucasians. Three pairs of female monozygotic twins, all aged about 18 to 29 years, made up the twin cohort. Using Miltenyi CD45RO+ enrichment and human naive T-cell isolation kits, memory (CD45RO+) and naive T cells were isolated from PBMC. These data were also reused for a study on yellow fever vaccine responses in identical twins. The second study reports: The authors reported that the T cell response to vaccination in identical twins appeared partly convergent and partly personalized. In the study, vaccine-responding T cell clones were precisely tracked in identical twins.

The sample comprised memory (CD45RO+) T cells sorted from blood. This specimen's cell subset or site label, interpreted: CD45RO+ enriched T cells. This receptor was obtained from a woman between 18 and 30 years old in good health. The chain is assembled from TRBV7-9 and TRBJ2-7; 9 bases in between match TRBD1. This receptor carries the CDR3 CASSLVTGGSLYEQYF. The base sequence is TGTGCCAGCAGCTTAGTGACAGGGGGTTCCTTGTACGAGCAGTACTTC.